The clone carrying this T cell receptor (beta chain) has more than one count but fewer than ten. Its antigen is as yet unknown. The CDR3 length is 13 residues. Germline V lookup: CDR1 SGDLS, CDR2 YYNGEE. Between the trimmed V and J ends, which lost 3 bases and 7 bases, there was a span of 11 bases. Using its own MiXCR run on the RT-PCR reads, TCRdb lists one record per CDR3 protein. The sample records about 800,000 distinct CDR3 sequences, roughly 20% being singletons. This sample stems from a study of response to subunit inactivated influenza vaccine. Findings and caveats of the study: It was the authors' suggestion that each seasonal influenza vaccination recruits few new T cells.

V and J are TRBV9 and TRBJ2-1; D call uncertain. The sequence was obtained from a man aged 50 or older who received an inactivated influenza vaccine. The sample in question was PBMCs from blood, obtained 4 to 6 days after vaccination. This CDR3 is CASSGGLRNEQFF. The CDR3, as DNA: TGTGCCAGCAGCGGCGGCCTGAGGAATGAGCAGTTCTTC.